The entry below describes one T cell receptor beta chain. These data originate in a study of blood T cell repertoires in COVID-19. Across the whole study: There were acute and convalescent COVID-19 samples, and they came from the United States, Italy and Spain. In each case, the material was cDNA or gDNA derived from T cells, B-cell-depleted T cells, or PBMCs.

In the original workflow: From reference gene primer amplification, estimates of nucleated cell counts were derived. Assay used: immunoSEQ multiplex PCR; TCRdb lists only in-frame clones, some missing. V, J and clone size derive from that table, while D and trimming were established from the DNA sequence. This table holds hundreds of thousands of clones, around 90% found once. This CDR3 region has 15 residues. The V and J ends lost 7 bases and 0 bases, in that order; junction bases with no gene match: 6. In germline, CDR1 is SNHLY, CDR2 FYNNEI. Sequencing used peripheral blood. This receptor was identified in a man in his sixties who had recovered from COVID-19. V and J are TRBV2 and TRBJ2-7; 10 bases are a match to TRBD1. The CDR3 nucleotides read TGTGCCAGCACCGCTGGACAGGGGGTCTCCTACGAGCAGTACTTC. This translates into CASTAGQGVSYEQYF.